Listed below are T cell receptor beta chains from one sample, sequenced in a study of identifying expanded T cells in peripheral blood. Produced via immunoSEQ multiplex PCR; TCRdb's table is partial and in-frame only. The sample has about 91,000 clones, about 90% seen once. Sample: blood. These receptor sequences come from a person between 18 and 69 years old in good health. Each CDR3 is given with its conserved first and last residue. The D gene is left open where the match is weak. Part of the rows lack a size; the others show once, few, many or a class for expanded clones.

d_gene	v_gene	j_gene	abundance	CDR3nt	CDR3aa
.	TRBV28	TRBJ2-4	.	TGTGCCAGCAGCCTAGCCAGGGACAAAAACATTCAGTACTTC	CASSLARDKNIQYF
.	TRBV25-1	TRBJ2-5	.	TGTGCCAGCAGTGGAGGACCAACCCAAGAGACCCAGTACTTC	CASSGGPTQETQYF
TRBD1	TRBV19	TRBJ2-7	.	TGTGCCAGTAGTTCCACAGAAGGACAGGGAGGTCCCCCCTACGAGCAGTACTTC	CASSSTEGQGGPPYEQYF
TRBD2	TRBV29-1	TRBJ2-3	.	TGCAGCGTGGACGGCTTAGCGGGACACACAGATACGCAGTATTTT	CSVDGLAGHTDTQYF
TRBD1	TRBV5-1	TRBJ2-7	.	TGCGCCAGCAGCCGGGGGACAGGCGTACTCTCCTACGAGCAGTACTTC	CASSRGTGVLSYEQYF
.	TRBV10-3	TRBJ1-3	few	TGTGCCATCAGCCCGGGACCCCTCTCTGGAAACACCATATATTTT	CAISPGPLSGNTIYF
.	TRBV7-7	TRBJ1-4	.	TGTGCCAGCGCCTTCCAGACGGGGGAAAAACTGTTTTTT	CASAFQTGEKLFF
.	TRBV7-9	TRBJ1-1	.	TGTGCCAGCAGCTTAGACATGAACACTGAAGCTTTCTTT	CASSLDMNTEAFF
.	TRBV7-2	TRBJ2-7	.	TGTGCCAGCAGCTTCACAGGGTCCTACGAGCAGTACTTC	CASSFTGSYEQYF
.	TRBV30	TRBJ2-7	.	TGTGCCTGGAGCCCCGGGCTCGAGCAGTACTTC	CAWSPGLEQYF
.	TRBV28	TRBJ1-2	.	TGTGCCAGCAGTTCCCCACAGGGCCACTATGGCTACACCTTC	CASSSPQGHYGYTF
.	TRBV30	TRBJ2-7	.	TGTGCCTGGAGTCGGTTTCGGTACGGGACTCCCTACGAGCAGTACTTC	CAWSRFRYGTPYEQYF
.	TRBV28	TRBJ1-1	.	TGTGCCAGCATAGAAAGGGGGACCCGAAGGAACACTGAAGCTTTCTTT	CASIERGTRRNTEAFF
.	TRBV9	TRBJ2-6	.	TGTGCCAGCAGCCCCGACCCTGGGGCCAACGTCCTGACTTTC	CASSPDPGANVLTF
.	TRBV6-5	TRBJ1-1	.	TGTGCCAGCAGTTACATGGGAGGGGGGAACACTGAAGCTTTCTTT	CASSYMGGGNTEAFF
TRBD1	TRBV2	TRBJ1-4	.	TGTGCCAGCAGACAGGGGACAACTAATGAAAAACTGTTTTTT	CASRQGTTNEKLFF
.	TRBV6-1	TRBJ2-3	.	TGTGCCAGCAGGGGGCAAGGGGATACGCAGTATTTT	CASRGQGDTQYF
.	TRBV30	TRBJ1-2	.	TGTGCCTGGAGTGGTGGGAACGACTATGGCTACACCTTC	CAWSGGNDYGYTF
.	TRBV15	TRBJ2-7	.	TGTGCCACCAGCAGAGAACGGGTGAGGGTGAACTACGAGCAGTACTTC	CATSRERVRVNYEQYF
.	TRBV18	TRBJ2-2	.	TGTGCCAGCTCACCATACAGGGAGAACACCGGGGAGCTGTTTTTT	CASSPYRENTGELFF
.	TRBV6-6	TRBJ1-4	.	TGTGCCAGCAGTTACGTTCTGAACGAAAAACTGTTTTTT	CASSYVLNEKLFF
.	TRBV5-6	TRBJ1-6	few	TGTGCCAGCAGCTTGGTTTCCTCACCCCTCCACTTT	CASSLVSSPLHF